A single sample gave rise to the 15 T cell receptor beta chains below, sequenced in a study of cytomegalovirus exposure and HLA in healthy donors (dated by TCRdb to about 2017). The method behind the library was the immunoSEQ multiplex PCR assay. A mixture of 60 forward primers for TCR Vbeta segments and 13 reverse primers for TCR Jbeta segments was used in the multiplex PCR. Imported from immuneACCESS, the table was reduced by TCRdb to in-frame sequences with V and J called. These copies leave out some clones; in studies compared against another copy, an unresolved V gene accounts for under half, and the cause of the remainder is not known. In this sample the table shows more than 100,000 clones, 60% to 80% of which occur a single time. Roughly 1% of the sample lies in the top ten. The sample taken for sequencing was PBMCs. The receptors come from a woman in her fifties or sixties in good health and CMV-seronegative.

The chain uses TRBV7-8 and TRBJ2-1, with D possibly TRBD2 on 5 matching bases. CDR1 is SGHVS and CDR2 is FQNEAQ in the germline V gene. The length of the CDR3 is 14 residues. Trimming took 4 bases from V and 9 from J, leaving 16 bases between them. The CDR3 bases are TGTGCCAGCAGCTCGGCGGGCCATCGGGGTGAGCAGTTCTTC. This sequence encodes CASSSAGHRGEQFF.

This clone has a single count. J is TRBJ2-2 and V is TRBV5-1, with 8 positions matching TRBD1. V lost 4 bases and J lost 6; bases outside the gene matches: 8. Germline values: CDR1 SGHRS, CDR2 YFSETQ. This CDR3 region has 15 residues. CDR3 sequence reads: CASSIVQGAAGELFF. The CDR3, as DNA: TGCGCCAGCAGCATCGTCCAGGGGGCGGCCGGGGAGCTGTTTTTT.

V gene TRBV6-1 combines with J gene TRBJ2-1, with TRBD2 matching over 8 bases. This CDR3 spans 17 amino acids. The ends lost 0 bases at V and 8 bases at J; junction bases unmatched: 12. Germline CDR1 MNHNS, CDR2 SASEGT. CDR3 nucleotides: TGTGCCAGCAGTGAAGCTGGGCGGGGGGTAATGAGGTATGAGCAGTTCTTC. It specifies CASSEAGRGVMRYEQFF.

The table lists this clone with a few counts. CDR3 sequence: CASSTVGLAGYEQYF. DNA of the CDR3: TGTGCCAGTAGTACGGTAGGACTAGCGGGCTACGAGCAGTACTTC. The chain combines TRBV19 with TRBJ2-7, with 11 bases matching TRBD2. The J segment lost 3 bases and the V segment lost 4 bases, leaving 5 bases of the junction unmatched. This CDR3 has 15 residues. CDR1 is LNHDA and CDR2 is SQIVND in the germline V gene (reference sequence).

This chain connects TRBV27 to TRBJ1-5, with TRBD1 identical over 7 bases. V gave up 7 bases and J gave up 4 bases; unmatched junction bases: 10. The CDR3 runs 15 residues. Germline CDR1 and CDR2: MNHEY and SMNVEV (reference sequence). The DNA of the CDR3 is TGTGCCAGCACCACGATGACAGGGTTAAATCAGCCCCAGCATTTT. Translated: CASTTMTGLNQPQHF.

V usage is TRBV6-1 and J usage is TRBJ2-2, with 8 bases matching TRBD1. The J segment lost 4 bases and the V segment lost 5 bases, leaving 6 bases of the junction unmatched. Germline lookup yields CDR1 MNHNS and CDR2 SASEGT. This CDR3 region has 15 residues. The CDR3 DNA is TGTGCCAGCAGTTCCCAGGGGGCCGTCACCGGGGAGCTGTTTTTT. This encodes CASSSQGAVTGELFF.

The chain combines TRBV7-8 with TRBJ2-7; D uncertain. This CDR3 is built from 13 residues. Per germline, CDR1 SGHVS and CDR2 FQNEAQ. Trimming cost V 6 bases and J 1 base, with 10 bases left between them. This CDR3 is CASRPGGSYEQYF. In DNA form, the CDR3 reads TGTGCCAGCAGGCCAGGTGGGTCCTACGAGCAGTACTTC.

This chain joins TRBV5-1 and TRBJ1-1; D perhaps matches TRBD1 (5 bases). The CDR3 has 15 amino acids. Germline V lookup: CDR1 SGHRS, CDR2 YFSETQ. Trimming removed 4 bases at V and 1 base at J, with 14 bases between. The CDR3, as DNA: TGCGCCAGCAGCCTAGACAGTTCCGCGAACACTGAAGCTTTCTTT. This translates into CASSLDSSANTEAFF.

The chain has TRBV18 and TRBJ2-1, with TRBD2 identical over 7 bases. The CDR3 sequence is 13 residues long. V shed 5 bases, J shed 7 bases, and the junction held 5 bases outside the gene matches. Germline V gene data show CDR1 as KGHSH and CDR2 as LQKENI. The CDR3 is CASSSGLINEQFF. Written as DNA, the CDR3 is TGTGCCAGCTCATCGGGACTAATTAATGAGCAGTTCTTC.

This chain uses TRBV5-1 with TRBJ1-4; no definite D call. Trimming cost V 2 bases and J 8 bases, with 10 bases left between them. Germline V lookup: CDR1 SGHRS, CDR2 YFSETQ. This CDR3 has 13 residues. The CDR3 protein is CASSLDPREKLFF. The DNA for the CDR3 is TGCGCCAGCAGCTTAGACCCCAGGGAAAAACTGTTTTTT.

The chain joins TRBV7-9 to TRBJ2-2, with a weak D call TRBD2 (6 bases). The ends were cut back, 5 bases at V and 6 bases at J, with 28 bases in the middle. Germline loops: CDR1 SEHNR, CDR2 FQNEAQ (reference sequence). There are 19 residues in the CDR3. CDR3 in amino acids: CASSPPGYRSGFVSGELFF. CDR3 nucleotides: TGTGCCAGCAGCCCCCCCGGGTATAGGAGCGGGTTTGTTTCCGGGGAGCTGTTTTTT.

In its sample, this clone was seen once. This rearrangement joins TRBV6-1 to TRBJ1-2; D is undetermined. CDR1 and CDR2 from the germline V gene are MNHNS and SASEGT. Trimming shortened V by 3 bases and J by 1 base, and 9 bases separated the two germline ends. The length of the CDR3 is 14 residues. The CDR3 region is CASSERHNNYGYTF. CDR3 DNA: TGTGCCAGCAGTGAGAGACACAATAACTATGGCTACACCTTC.

This clone appeared once. The J gene is TRBJ2-5, the V gene TRBV28, with 9 bases aligning to TRBD2. In germline, CDR1 is MDHEN, CDR2 SYDVKM. V lost 1 base and J lost 5; bases outside the gene matches: 14. The CDR3 has 18 amino acids. This chain's CDR3 is CASSLFDVRAGGMETQYF. In DNA, the CDR3 is TGTGCCAGCAGTTTATTTGACGTTCGGGCGGGAGGGATGGAGACCCAGTACTTC. Looking up the rest from reference TRBV28 and TRBJ2-5 gives the full variable domain: DVKVTQSSRYLVKRTGEKVFLECVQDMDHENMFWYRQDPGLGLRLIYFSYDVKMKEKGDIPEGYSVSREKKERFSLILESASTNQTSMYLCASSLFDVRAGGMETQYFGPGTRLLVL.

The chain links TRBV10-3 to TRBJ2-2; tentatively, D is TRBD1 (5 bases). Germline V gene data show CDR1 as ENHRY and CDR2 as SYGVKD. This CDR3 contains 14 residues. V lost 4 bases and J lost 1, with 7 bases in between. This chain's CDR3 is CAISGQQNTGELFF. Written as DNA, the CDR3 is TGTGCCATCAGTGGACAGCAGAACACCGGGGAGCTGTTTTTT.

This clone was recorded a few times. For the CDR3, the DNA is TGTGCCAGCAGTCCGAGGGACACCATCCTACAGGGCTACGAGCAGTACTTC. It translates to CASSPRDTILQGYEQYF. This chain joins TRBV27 and TRBJ2-7, with D possibly matching TRBD1 (6 bases). The CDR3 has 17 amino acids. The V and J ends lost 5 bases and 3 bases respectively, with 23 bases between them. CDR1 and CDR2 (germline): MNHEY, SMNVEV (reference sequence).